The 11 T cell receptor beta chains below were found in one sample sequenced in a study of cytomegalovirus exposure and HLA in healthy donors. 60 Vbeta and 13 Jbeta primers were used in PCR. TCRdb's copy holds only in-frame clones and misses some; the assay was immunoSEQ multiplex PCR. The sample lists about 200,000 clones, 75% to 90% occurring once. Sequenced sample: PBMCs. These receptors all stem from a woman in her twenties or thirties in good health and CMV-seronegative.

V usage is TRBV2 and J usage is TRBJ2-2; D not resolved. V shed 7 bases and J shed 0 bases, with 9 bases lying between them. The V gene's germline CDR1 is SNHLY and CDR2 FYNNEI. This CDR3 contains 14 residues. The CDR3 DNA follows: TGTGCCAGCACTAACAGCCCGAACACCGGGGAGCTGTTTTTT. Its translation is CASTNSPNTGELFF.

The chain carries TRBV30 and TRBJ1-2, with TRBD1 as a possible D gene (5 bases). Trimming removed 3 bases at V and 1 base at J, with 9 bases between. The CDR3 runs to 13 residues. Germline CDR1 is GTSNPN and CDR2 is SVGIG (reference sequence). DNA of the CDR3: TGTGCCTGGAGGGCAGGGATTAACTATGGCTACACCTTC. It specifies CAWRAGINYGYTF.

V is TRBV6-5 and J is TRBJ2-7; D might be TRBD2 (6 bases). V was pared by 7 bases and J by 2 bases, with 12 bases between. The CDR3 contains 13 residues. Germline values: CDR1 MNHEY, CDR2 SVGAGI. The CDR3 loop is CASKPGLTYEQYF. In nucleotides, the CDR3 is TGTGCCAGCAAACCGGGACTGACCTACGAGCAGTACTTC.

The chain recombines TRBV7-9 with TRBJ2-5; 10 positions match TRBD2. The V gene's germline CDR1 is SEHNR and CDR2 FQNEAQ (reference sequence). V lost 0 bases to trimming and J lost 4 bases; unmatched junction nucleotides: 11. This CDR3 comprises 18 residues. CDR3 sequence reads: CASSLARGLAKFGETQYF. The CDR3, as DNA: TGTGCCAGCAGCTTAGCGCGGGGACTAGCGAAATTCGGAGAGACCCAGTACTTC.

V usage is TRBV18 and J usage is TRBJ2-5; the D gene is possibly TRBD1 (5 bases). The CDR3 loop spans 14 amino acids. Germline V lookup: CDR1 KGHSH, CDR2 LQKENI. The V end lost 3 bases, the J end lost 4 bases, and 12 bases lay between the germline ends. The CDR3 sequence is CASSPGQVIETQYF. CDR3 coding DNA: TGTGCCAGCTCACCGGGGCAGGTTATAGAGACCCAGTACTTC. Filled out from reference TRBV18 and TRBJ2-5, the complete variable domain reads NAGVMQNPRHLVRRRGQEARLRCSPMKGHSHVYWYRQLPEEGLKFMVYLQKENIIDESGMPKERFSAEFPKEGPSILRIQQVVRGDSAAYFCASSPGQVIETQYFGPGTRLLVL.

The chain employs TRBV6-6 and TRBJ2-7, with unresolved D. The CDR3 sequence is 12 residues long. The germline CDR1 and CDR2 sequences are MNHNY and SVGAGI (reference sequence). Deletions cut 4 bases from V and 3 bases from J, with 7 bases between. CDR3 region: CASSSTVYEQYF. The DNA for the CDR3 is TGTGCCAGCAGTTCTACAGTCTACGAGCAGTACTTC.

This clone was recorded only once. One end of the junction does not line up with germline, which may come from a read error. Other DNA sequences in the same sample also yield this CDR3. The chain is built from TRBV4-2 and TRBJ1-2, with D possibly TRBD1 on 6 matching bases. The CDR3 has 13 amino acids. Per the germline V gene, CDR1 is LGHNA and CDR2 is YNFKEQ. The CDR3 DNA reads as TGTGCCAGTAGCCAACGGACAGCCCGGGGCTACACCTTC. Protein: CASSQRTARGYTF.

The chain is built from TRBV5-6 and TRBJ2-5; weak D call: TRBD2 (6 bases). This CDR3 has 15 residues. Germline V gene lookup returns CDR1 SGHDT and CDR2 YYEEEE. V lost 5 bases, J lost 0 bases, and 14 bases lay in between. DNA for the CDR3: TGTGCCAGCAGTCCTGCGGGGCAGCACCAAGAGACCCAGTACTTC. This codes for CASSPAGQHQETQYF.

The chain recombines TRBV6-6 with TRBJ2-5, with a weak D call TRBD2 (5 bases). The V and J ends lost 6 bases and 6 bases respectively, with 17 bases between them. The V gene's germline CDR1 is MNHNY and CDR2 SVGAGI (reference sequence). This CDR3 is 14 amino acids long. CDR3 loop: CASSPNTGEQTQYF. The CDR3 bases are TGTGCCAGCAGCCCTAACACCGGGGAGCAGACCCAGTACTTC.

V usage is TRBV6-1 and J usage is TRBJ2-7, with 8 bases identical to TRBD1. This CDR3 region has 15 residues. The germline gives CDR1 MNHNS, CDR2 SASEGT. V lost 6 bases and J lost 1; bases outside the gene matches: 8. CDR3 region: CASSPGTGGSYEQYF. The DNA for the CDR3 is TGTGCCAGCAGCCCAGGGACAGGAGGTTCCTACGAGCAGTACTTC.

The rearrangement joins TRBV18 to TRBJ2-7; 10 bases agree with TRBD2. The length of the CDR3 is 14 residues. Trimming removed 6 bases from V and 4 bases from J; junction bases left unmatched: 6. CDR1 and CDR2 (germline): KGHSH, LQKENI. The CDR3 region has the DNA TGTGCCAGCTCTCCGCTAGCGGGAGAATACGAGCAGTACTTC. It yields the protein CASSPLAGEYEQYF.